This T cell receptor (beta chain) is drawn from a study of blood T cell repertoires in COVID-19. V shed 2 bases and J shed 10 bases, with 12 bases lying between them. Germline loops: CDR1 MNHEY, CDR2 SVGEGT. This CDR3 is built from 13 residues. Sequencing used immunoSEQ multiplex PCR; TCRdb keeps in-frame clones, though not all of them. This table has over 150,000 clones, approximately 90% appearing once. V is TRBV6-2 or TRBV6-3 and J is TRBJ2-1, with a tentative D call TRBD2 (6 bases). This TCR was recovered from a man in his fifties or sixties with COVID-19, enrolled during active disease. Sequencing input: peripheral blood. The CDR3 coding sequence is TGTGCCAGCAGTTACGGGACTGGAGGGGAGCAGTTCTTC. Translation gives CASSYGTGGEQFF.